These T cell receptor beta chains were read from a single sample in a study of CD8 T cells in ankylosing spondylitis. TCRdb itself ran the 5' RACE reads through MiXCR, one entry per CDR3 protein. The sample has about 350,000 distinct CDR3 sequences, about 20% seen once. Sequenced: blood, either unsorted or a sorted T cell fraction (not recorded which). Every receptor here comes from a male donor with ankylosing spondylitis or in good health (not recorded which). Both conserved end residues are part of each CDR3. A D gene is named only where the DNA matches it firmly. The listing skips clone size in some rows; elsewhere it reads once, few, many or a size class.

TRBJ2-7 | NA | TRBV4-1 | TRBD2 | CASSQELATSYEQYF | TGCGCCAGCAGCCAAGAACTAGCGACCTCCTACGAGCAGTACTTC
TRBJ2-5 | once | TRBV11-2 | TRBD2 | CASSSYSGGIQETQYF | TGTGCCAGCAGCTCATATAGCGGGGGCATCCAAGAGACCCAGTACTTC
TRBJ2-1 | few | TRBV12-3/TRBV12-4 | NA | CASPPNHGWVDEQFF | TGTGCCAGCCCACCCAACCATGGGTGGGTTGATGAGCAGTTCTTC
TRBJ2-1 | few | TRBV28 | NA | CASSLTSSGNEQFF | TGTGCCAGCAGTCTGACTAGTTCAGGGAATGAGCAGTTCTTC
TRBJ1-1 | NA | TRBV27 | NA | CASSLMTANTEAFF | TGTGCCAGCAGTTTAATGACAGCTAACACTGAAGCTTTCTTT
TRBJ2-7 | few | TRBV15 | NA | CATSTRDRLYEQYF | TGTGCCACCAGCACCCGGGACCGTCTTTACGAGCAGTACTTC
TRBJ1-2 | NA | TRBV30 | NA | CAWSVVTGGYTF | TGTGCCTGGAGTGTGGTAACGGGTGGCTACACCTTC
TRBJ1-3 | many | TRBV29-1 | NA | CSFREAGNTIYF | TGCAGCTTCAGGGAGGCCGGAAACACCATATATTTT
TRBJ1-1 | NA | TRBV20-1 | NA | CSALFDRINTEAFF | TGCAGTGCCCTGTTCGACAGAATAAACACTGAAGCTTTCTTT
TRBJ2-1 | few | TRBV12-3/TRBV12-4 | NA | CASSLGVVGGEQFF | TGTGCCAGCAGTTTAGGTGTGGTGGGGGGCGAGCAGTTCTTC
TRBJ2-1 | few | TRBV12-3/TRBV12-4 | TRBD2 | CASSTAGGTDEQFF | TGTGCCAGCAGTACAGCGGGGGGAACGGATGAGCAGTTCTTC
TRBJ1-3 | few | TRBV27 | NA | CARPEARAGNTIYF | TGTGCCAGACCCGAGGCCAGGGCTGGAAACACCATATATTTT
TRBJ2-3 | NA | TRBV29-1 | TRBD2 | CSVSTSGGYTDTQYF | TGCAGCGTCTCCACTAGCGGGGGATACACAGATACGCAGTATTTT
TRBJ2-1 | NA | TRBV5-1 | TRBD2 | CASSPQGASGNEQFF | TGCGCCAGCAGCCCCCAAGGGGCTAGCGGAAATGAGCAGTTCTTC
TRBJ1-4 | NA | TRBV7-6 | TRBD1 | CASSATGGGEKLFF | TGTGCCAGCAGCGCAACAGGGGGGGGAGAAAAACTGTTTTTT
TRBJ2-1 | NA | TRBV11-2 | NA | CASSPYRTISYNEQFF | TGTGCCAGCAGCCCTTACAGGACGATCTCCTACAATGAGCAGTTCTTC
TRBJ2-5 | NA | TRBV12-3/TRBV12-4 | NA | CASSAGAWETQYF | TGTGCCAGCAGCGCGGGGGCGTGGGAGACCCAGTACTTC